The 27 T cell receptor beta chains listed next were all sequenced from one sample in a study of T-cell reconstitution after alpha-beta-depleted transplantation in children. Study-wide points: Diversity and T-cell counts at one year after transplant derived mostly from new T cells.

No antigen has been identified for these receptors. TCRbeta library preparation incorporated unique molecular identifiers. MiXCR, applied by TCRdb to the PCR reads, yields one record per CDR3 protein. The sample yields around 270,000 distinct CDR3 sequences, nearly 8% seen once. This sample comprised peripheral blood, obtained 360 days after TCRalphabeta/CD19-depleted stem cell transplant. The receptor set was obtained from a female patient aged 2-15 years who had a stem cell transplant for Fanconi anemia, so the T cells may come from the graft donor.

Turning to this clonotype: A much more abundant neighbour one base away suggests this may be a read error. The V and J genes are TRBV5-1 and TRBJ1-5; TRBD1 matches 7 bases. The closer fit of TRBJ2-3 to the DNA end suggests the J call may be wrong. There are 15 residues in the CDR3. CDR1 and CDR2 from the germline V gene are SGHRS and YFSETQ. The CDR3 protein is CASSLVTGLGQPQYF. The CDR3 coding sequence is TGCGCCAGCAGCTTGGTGACAGGGCTCGGTCAGCCCCAGTATTTT.

This clonotype came up many times. CDR3: CASSYGRLAGRTDTQYF. The CDR3 DNA is TGTGCCAGCAGTTACGGGAGACTAGCGGGACGCACAGATACGCAGTATTTT. V is TRBV6-5 and J is TRBJ2-3; 11 nucleotides match TRBD2. The CDR3 consists of 17 residues. The V and J ends lost 2 bases and 1 base, in that order; junction bases with no gene match: 5. Germline CDR1 MNHEY, CDR2 SVGAGI.

This clonotype was counted many times. The chain recombines TRBV5-6 with TRBJ1-1, with a weak D call TRBD1 (5 bases). There are 16 residues in the CDR3. Trimming took off 0 bases at V and 1 base at J, with 13 bases between the two ends. CDR1 is SGHDT, CDR2 YYEEEE, per germline. The DNA of the CDR3 is TGTGCCAGCAGCTTGGCCCACGGGGGGTCGAACACTGAAGCTTTCTTT. Residues: CASSLAHGGSNTEAFF.

This clonotype was found many times. The chain recombines TRBV12-3 or TRBV12-4 with TRBJ2-1; D is uncertain. The CDR3 totals 13 residues. V lost 7 bases to trimming and J lost 1 base, with 8 bases between them. For the CDR3, the DNA is TGTGCCAGCACCCTTGGGTCCTACAATGAGCAGTTCTTC. This codes for CASTLGSYNEQFF.

DNA of the CDR3: TGTGCCAGTGGACAGGGGCGACTCTTTCAGCCCCAGCATTTT. Translating gives CASGQGRLFQPQHF. The chain couples TRBV7-8 to TRBJ1-5, with TRBD1 matching 9 bases. V was pared by 9 bases and J by 6 bases, with 9 bases of the junction left unmatched. The germline gives CDR1 SGHVS, CDR2 FQNEAQ. CDR3 length equals 14 residues.

In this sample, this clonotype turned up many times. V is TRBV11-2 and J is TRBJ2-1, with 9 bases that match TRBD2. J lost 4 bases, V lost 3 bases, and 4 bases had no gene match. This CDR3 region has 15 residues. CDR1 is SGHAT, CDR2 FQNNGV, per germline. CDR3 DNA: TGTGCCAGCAGCTTTAGCGGGGGACCTTACAATGAGCAGTTCTTC. Its translation: CASSFSGGPYNEQFF.

The J gene is TRBJ1-5, the V gene TRBV20-1, with 7 positions matching TRBD1. CDR3 length equals 17 residues. After removal of 0 bases from V and 4 bases from J, the junction contained 12 bases not matched to a gene. Looked up from germline, CDR1 is DFQATT and CDR2 is SNEGSKA (reference sequence). The CDR3 DNA is TGCAGTGCTAGAGATGGGAGGGGGCGGTTTAGAAATCAGCCCCAGCATTTT. It translates to CSARDGRGRFRNQPQHF.

This clonotype appeared a few times. The genes are TRBV30 and TRBJ2-5, with 7 bases fitting TRBD2. Unmatched junction bases numbered 6, after V lost 2 bases and J lost 0 bases. Germline loops: CDR1 GTSNPN, CDR2 SVGIG (reference sequence). This CDR3 spans 15 amino acids. The CDR3 DNA follows: TGTGCCTGGAGTAAAGACGGGACTAACCAAGAGACCCAGTACTTC. Translating it yields CAWSKDGTNQETQYF.

The table lists this clonotype with many counts. V and J are TRBV10-3 and TRBJ2-1; 8 positions agree with TRBD1. The length of the CDR3 is 15 residues. The germline V gene encodes CDR1 ENHRY and CDR2 SYGVKD. The V and J ends lost 0 bases and 8 bases, in that order; junction bases with no gene match: 6. The CDR3 region is CAISESDRERDEQFF. The CDR3 DNA sequence: TGTGCCATCAGTGAGTCGGACAGGGAAAGGGATGAGCAGTTCTTC.

Ten or more counts support this clonotype. The chain uses TRBV27 and TRBJ2-1; tentatively, D is TRBD2 (5 bases). Germline loops: CDR1 MNHEY, CDR2 SMNVEV (reference sequence). The CDR3 sequence is 14 residues long. V was cut by 3 bases and J by 7 bases, with 13 bases left in between. The CDR3 loop reads CASSLEVASNEQFF. For the CDR3, the DNA is TGTGCCAGCAGTTTGGAGGTAGCTAGTAATGAGCAGTTCTTC.

The chain links TRBV12-5 to TRBJ1-1; 9 bases align to TRBD1. The CDR3 runs to 23 residues. J was trimmed by 4 bases and V by 0 bases; bases with no gene match: 27. The germline gives CDR1 LGHNT, CDR2 FRNRAP. The CDR3 coding sequence is TGTGCTAGTGGTTTGGTACTTGGACGAGACGTGATTAAACAGGGGGCAGGGATCACTGAAGCTTTCTTT. As protein: CASGLVLGRDVIKQGAGITEAFF.

This clonotype has a count of ten or more. The chain recombines TRBV11-2 with TRBJ2-7; 9 nucleotides align to TRBD2. This CDR3 spans 13 amino acids. CDR1 is SGHAT and CDR2 is FQNNGV in the germline V gene. The V gene end was trimmed by 5 bases and the J gene end by 4 bases; junction bases not matched to a gene: 3. The CDR3 spells CASSPSGKYEQYF. The CDR3 nucleotides read TGTGCCAGCAGCCCTAGCGGGAAATACGAGCAGTACTTC. The full variable domain, with the rest looked up from reference TRBV11-2 and TRBJ2-7, is EAGVAQSPRYKIIEKRQSVAFWCNPISGHATLYWYQQILGQGPKLLIQFQNNGVVDDSQLPKDRFSAERLKGVDSTLKIQPAKLEDSAVYLCASSPSGKYEQYFGPGTRLTVT.

In its sample, this clonotype was seen many times. The V and J genes are TRBV7-9 and TRBJ1-1; perhaps TRBD1 as D (5 bases). This CDR3 has 13 residues. Trimming cost V 6 bases and J 9 bases, with 17 bases left between them. CDR1 is SEHNR and CDR2 is FQNEAQ in the germline V gene (reference sequence). CDR3 DNA: TGTGCCAGCAGTTCGCCGGGACGCCGGCAAGCTTTCTTT. It translates to CASSSPGRRQAFF.

This clonotype was picked up a small number of times. This chain links TRBV20-1 with TRBJ1-1, with 7 bases lining up with TRBD1. From germline, CDR1 is DFQATT and CDR2 SNEGSKA (reference sequence). V shed 5 bases, J shed 1 base, and the junction held 4 bases outside the gene matches. CDR3 length: 13 amino acids. The CDR3 loop is CSALTGKNTEAFF. In nucleotides, the CDR3 is TGCAGTGCTTTGACAGGGAAGAACACTGAAGCTTTCTTT.

This clonotype was observed a handful of times. The J gene is TRBJ1-6, the V gene TRBV5-1; weak D call: TRBD1 (5 bases). V shed 4 bases and J shed 10 bases, with 18 bases lying between them. Germline CDR1 is SGHRS and CDR2 is YFSETQ. This CDR3 contains 15 residues. This chain's CDR3 is CASSPRVTPGSPLHF. The CDR3, as DNA: TGCGCCAGCAGCCCCAGGGTCACCCCCGGCTCACCCCTCCACTTT.

This clonotype came up many times. V gene TRBV5-1 combines with J gene TRBJ1-5, with 7 bases matching TRBD1. CDR1 is SGHRS, CDR2 YFSETQ, per germline. J gave up 2 bases and V 1 base, and 3 bases lay outside the gene matches. The CDR3 loop spans 15 amino acids. The CDR3 DNA reads as TGCGCCAGCAGCTTGTTAGGGACAGGCAATCAGCCCCAGCATTTT. It yields the protein CASSLLGTGNQPQHF.

This clonotype was seen more than once but under ten times. V usage is TRBV16 and J usage is TRBJ2-5, with D possibly matching TRBD1 (6 bases). Between the trimmed V and J ends, which lost 1 base and 3 bases, there was a span of 9 bases. The CDR3 consists of 14 residues. CDR1 KGHSY and CDR2 FQNENV come from the germline V gene. The CDR3 sequence is CASSQWHREETQYF. The CDR3 bases are TGTGCCAGCAGCCAATGGCACAGGGAAGAGACCCAGTACTTC.

The gene calls are TRBV5-1 and TRBJ2-3, with D possibly TRBD2 on 6 matching bases. Germline assignment: CDR1 SGHRS and CDR2 YFSETQ. Trimming shortened V by 0 bases and J by 5 bases, and 16 bases separated the two germline ends. The CDR3 contains 16 residues. The CDR3 is CASSLAQSAEGDTQYF. The CDR3 nucleotides are TGCGCCAGCAGCTTGGCTCAGTCGGCGGAGGGAGATACGCAGTATTTT.

The chain recombines TRBV18 with TRBJ1-2, with D possibly matching TRBD1 (6 bases). Germline CDR1 and CDR2: KGHSH and LQKENI. V lost 2 bases and J lost 3, with 10 bases in between. The CDR3 sequence is 14 residues long. The CDR3 coding sequence is TGTGCCAGCTCACCATCGGCAGGGGACTATGGCTACACCTTC. It is translated as CASSPSAGDYGYTF.

This CDR3 reads CASSGARGAIAYGYTF. The CDR3 DNA follows: TGCGCCAGCAGCGGGGCACGTGGGGCTATAGCCTATGGCTACACCTTC. The chain carries TRBV5-1 and TRBJ1-2, with a possible D match to TRBD1 (5 bases). This CDR3 is 16 amino acids long. Germline V gene lookup returns CDR1 SGHRS and CDR2 YFSETQ. Trimming took off 4 bases at V and 4 bases at J, with 20 bases between the two ends.

The sample holds many counts of this clonotype. V is TRBV29-1 and J is TRBJ1-1, with TRBD1 matching 8 bases. The ends lost 4 bases at V and 6 bases at J; junction bases unmatched: 4. Germline V gives CDR1 SQVTM, CDR2 ANQGSEA. CDR3 length: 12 residues. This chain's CDR3 is CSVASGGSEAFF. In nucleotides, the CDR3 is TGCAGCGTTGCCTCAGGGGGCTCTGAAGCTTTCTTT.

This clonotype was seen a handful of times. The chain joins TRBV20-1 to TRBJ2-7; TRBD1 matches 7 bases. The CDR3 totals 14 residues. Unmatched junction bases numbered 10, after V lost 6 bases and J lost 2 bases. Per germline, CDR1 DFQATT and CDR2 SNEGSKA (reference sequence). The CDR3 loop is CSATPTGRTYEQYF. Written as DNA, the CDR3 is TGCAGTGCGACTCCGACAGGGCGGACCTACGAGCAGTACTTC.

This clonotype was recorded at least ten times. CDR3 DNA: TGCGCCAGCAGCTTGGGGAATATGATTGCAGGGGCAGGGGATGAGCAGTTCTTC. Translating it yields CASSLGNMIAGAGDEQFF. The rearrangement uses TRBV5-1 and TRBJ2-1; possible D gene TRBD1, 6 bases. The CDR3 runs to 18 residues. V lost 0 bases and J lost 8, with 24 bases in between. Germline V lookup: CDR1 SGHRS, CDR2 YFSETQ.

The V gene is TRBV6-5, the J gene TRBJ2-7, with no clear D. The CDR3 runs to 11 residues. Germline CDR1 and CDR2: MNHEY and SVGAGI. V gave up 5 bases and J gave up 7 bases, with 9 bases separating them. The chain's CDR3 is CASSNLREQYF. CDR3 DNA: TGTGCCAGCAGTAATCTGCGGGAGCAGTACTTC.

The gene calls are TRBV5-1 and TRBJ1-1, with TRBD1 identical over 8 bases. V was clipped by 2 bases and J by 1 base; unmatched bases: 7. The CDR3 is 16 amino acids. Germline assignment: CDR1 SGHRS and CDR2 YFSETQ. Here the CDR3 reads CASSLSWTGSNTEAFF. The DNA for the CDR3 is TGCGCCAGCAGCTTAAGTTGGACAGGGTCGAACACTGAAGCTTTCTTT.

The chain joins TRBV15 to TRBJ2-7; 8 positions match TRBD2. The CDR3 runs to 16 residues. The V segment lost 1 base and the J segment 0 bases; nucleotides outside the gene matches: 5. The germline CDR1 and CDR2 sequences are LNHNV and YYDKDF (reference sequence). The CDR3 loop is CATSRVRRGASYEQYV. The CDR3 nucleotides read TGTGCCACCAGCAGAGTTCGGCGGGGGGCCTCCTACGAGCAGTACGTC.

This clonotype was counted at least ten times. V is TRBV13 and J is TRBJ2-7; no clear D. Trimming stripped 2 bases from V and 5 bases from J, with 13 bases between. This CDR3 has 14 amino acids. CDR1 is PRHDT, CDR2 FYEKMQ, per germline (reference sequence). In DNA, the CDR3 is TGTGCCAGCAGCTTATCGGCGGAAGGGAACGAGCAGTACTTC. It translates to CASSLSAEGNEQYF.